One and the same sample provided the 24 T cell receptor beta chains below, sequenced in a study of blood T cell repertoires in COVID-19 (TCRdb year 2020). The library was made by the immunoSEQ multiplex PCR assay. The clones in this table, taken by TCRdb from immuneACCESS, are in-frame only. Not every clone is retained; where verified, under half of the shortfall comes from an unresolved V gene, and the cause of the rest is unknown. A total of some 38,000 clones appear in this sample, approximately 85% of them only once. The ten largest clones capture 44% of the sample. Sequences were obtained from peripheral blood. The receptor source for this set is a man aged 60 to 69 with active or convalescent COVID-19.

The chain is built from TRBV14 and TRBJ2-5; weak D call: TRBD2 (6 bases). The germline gives CDR1 SGHDN, CDR2 FVKESK. The CDR3 is 14 residues long. Trimming removed 0 bases from V and 5 bases from J, with 10 bases in between. DNA of the CDR3: TGTGCCAGCAGCCAAGATTGGAGGGGTGAGACCCAGTACTTC. This codes for CASSQDWRGETQYF.

This clone has a single count. The chain joins TRBV19 to TRBJ1-2; D unclear. From germline, CDR1 is LNHDA and CDR2 SQIVND (reference sequence). Trimming removed 3 bases at V and 7 bases at J, with 24 bases between. The CDR3 consists of 17 residues. The CDR3 here is CASSIIFGSAFQGGYTF. CDR3 nucleotide sequence: TGTGCCAGTAGTATCATTTTTGGCAGCGCGTTCCAAGGTGGCTACACCTTC.

V and J are TRBV5-1 and TRBJ1-2; 10 positions agree with TRBD1. Trimming removed 2 bases from V and 6 bases from J; junction bases left unmatched: 7. Germline-derived CDR1 and CDR2 are SGHRS and YFSETQ. This CDR3 is built from 15 residues. CDR3 sequence (DNA): TGCGCCAGCAGCTTTGGACAGGGGGTGTTTCATGGCTACACCTTC. Its translation is CASSFGQGVFHGYTF. Full variable domain (missing parts from reference TRBV5-1 and TRBJ1-2): KAGVTQTPRYLIKTRGQQVTLSCSPISGHRSVSWYQQTPGQGLQFLFEYFSETQRNKGNFPGRFSGRQFSNSRSEMNVSTLELGDSALYLCASSFGQGVFHGYTFGSGTRLTVV.

The chain combines TRBV3-1 (or the pseudogene TRBV3-2) with TRBJ1-1; 8 bases align to TRBD1. The ends lost 8 bases at V and 4 bases at J; junction bases unmatched: 6. In germline, CDR1 is LGHDT, CDR2 YNNKEL (reference sequence). This CDR3 spans 13 amino acids. The CDR3 loop reads CASRRGLSTEAFF. CDR3 coding DNA: TGTGCCAGCCGCAGGGGGCTGAGCACTGAAGCTTTCTTT.

This chain links TRBV10-3 with TRBJ2-3, with 11 bases lining up with TRBD2. V shed 4 bases and J 2 bases; nucleotides not matched to a gene: 11. Germline V lookup: CDR1 ENHRY, CDR2 SYGVKD. CDR3 length: 18 residues. CDR3 coding DNA: TGTGCCATCAGTGGGGCTAGCGGGGGGACCGGGGCCACAGATACGCAGTATTTT. It yields the protein CAISGASGGTGATDTQYF.

This clone turned up a few times. The CDR3 is CASRQGPSTDTQYF. In nucleotides, the CDR3 is TGCGCCAGCAGACAGGGCCCAAGCACAGATACGCAGTATTTT. This rearrangement joins TRBV5-1 to TRBJ2-3; maybe TRBD1 (6 bases). CDR3 length equals 14 residues. Trimming shortened V by 5 bases and J by 0 bases, and 10 bases separated the two germline ends. The germline V gene has CDR1 SGHRS and CDR2 YFSETQ.

The chain joins TRBV5-6 to TRBJ1-2; TRBD1 aligns across 7 bases. This CDR3 contains 16 residues. Germline lookup yields CDR1 SGHDT and CDR2 YYEEEE. The trim removed 9 bases at V and 6 bases at J, leaving 20 bases unmatched. CDR3: CATRKERDRLRHGYTF. CDR3 in DNA: TGTGCCACCAGAAAGGAACGGGACAGACTTCGTCATGGCTACACCTTC.

The chain combines TRBV5-4 with TRBJ2-6, with 9 bases aligning to TRBD2. The V and J ends lost 3 bases and 2 bases, in that order; junction bases with no gene match: 6. The CDR3 runs to 17 residues. Germline values: CDR1 SGHNT, CDR2 YYREEE (reference sequence). CDR3 residues: CASSSGGGAAGANVLTF. As DNA, the CDR3 is TGTGCCAGCAGCTCCGGCGGGGGGGCGGCTGGGGCCAACGTCCTGACTTTC.

This clone was detected ten times or more. Other DNA sequences from this sample encode an identical CDR3 as well. This sequence joins TRBV4-1 and TRBJ2-5; 7 nucleotides align to TRBD2. The V gene's germline CDR1 is MGHRA and CDR2 YSYEKL. The CDR3 consists of 15 residues. V lost 1 base and J lost 3; bases outside the gene matches: 5. The CDR3 reads CASSQGLAEKETQYF. CDR3 in DNA: TGCGCCAGCAGCCAAGGGCTAGCGGAAAAAGAGACCCAGTACTTC.

The rearrangement uses TRBV7-7 and TRBJ2-2, with 10 bases identical to TRBD2. The ends lost 5 bases at V and 3 bases at J; junction bases unmatched: 9. The CDR3 has 17 amino acids. Germline-derived CDR1 and CDR2 are SSHAT and FNYEAQ (reference sequence). CDR3 coding DNA: TGTGCCAGCAGCCCCCTCATAGCGGGGGGCGACACCGGGGAGCTGTTTTTT. Protein product: CASSPLIAGGDTGELFF.

The rearrangement links TRBV5-5 to TRBJ1-2, with TRBD1 identical over 11 bases. In germline, CDR1 is SGHKS, CDR2 YYEKEE (reference sequence). The CDR3 length is 15 residues. After removal of 4 bases from V and 4 bases from J, the junction contained 6 bases not matched to a gene. CDR3 DNA: TGTGCCAGCAGCAGGACAGGGGGCTCAGTCTATGGCTACACCTTC. This translates into CASSRTGGSVYGYTF. The full variable domain, with the rest looked up from reference TRBV5-5 and TRBJ1-2, is DAGVTQSPTHLIKTRGQQVTLRCSPISGHKSVSWYQQVLGQGPQFIFQYYEKEERGRGNFPDRFSARQFPNYSSELNVNALLLGDSALYLCASSRTGGSVYGYTFGSGTRLTVV.

DNA for the CDR3: TGTGCCAGCAGTGAATACTTAGGAGGGGTAAGGTCACATCAGCCCCAGCATTTT. Translated, it gives CASSEYLGGVRSHQPQHF. The rearrangement links TRBV25-1 to TRBJ1-5, with TRBD1 as a possible D gene (5 bases). Trimming took off 0 bases at V and 5 bases at J, with 20 bases between the two ends. The CDR3 covers 18 residues. Germline V gene sequence: CDR1 MGHDK, CDR2 SYGVNS. Together with reference TRBV25-1 and TRBJ1-5, the CDR3 gives the full variable domain: EADIYQTPRYLVIGTGKKITLECSQTMGHDKMYWYQQDPGMELHLIHYSYGVNSTEKGDLSSESTVSRIRTEHFPLTLESARPSHTSQYLCASSEYLGGVRSHQPQHFGDGTRLSIL.

The chain links TRBV6-2 or TRBV6-3 to TRBJ1-5; tentative D call: TRBD1 (5 bases). Per germline, CDR1 MNHEY and CDR2 SVGEGT. Trimming took 5 bases from V and 7 from J, leaving 15 bases between them. This CDR3 is 14 amino acids long. CDR3 in amino acids: CASSTGGGRQPQHF. The DNA of the CDR3 is TGTGCCAGCAGTACGGGGGGAGGGAGGCAGCCCCAGCATTTT.

The chain carries TRBV6-2 or TRBV6-3 and TRBJ2-5; 8 nucleotides agree with TRBD2. This CDR3 has 13 amino acids. V lost 5 bases, J lost 5 bases, and 4 bases stayed unmatched. CDR1 is MNHEY, CDR2 SVGEGT, per germline. The CDR3 region is CASSQAGEETQYF. The CDR3 region has the DNA TGTGCCAGCAGTCAAGCGGGGGAGGAGACCCAGTACTTC.

The J gene is TRBJ1-6, the V gene TRBV10-3; D gene uncertain. Trimming took off 6 bases at V and 0 bases at J, with 6 bases between the two ends. This CDR3 spans 14 amino acids. Germline lookup yields CDR1 ENHRY and CDR2 SYGVKD. The CDR3 sequence: CAISVSSYNSPLHF. The CDR3 DNA sequence: TGTGCCATCAGCGTGAGCTCCTATAATTCACCCCTCCACTTT.

The chain couples TRBV9 to TRBJ1-1, with D perhaps TRBD1 (5 bases). Germline V gene data show CDR1 as SGDLS and CDR2 as YYNGEE. The CDR3 has 13 residues. V was shortened by 3 bases and J by 5 bases, with 11 bases between the two germline ends. The CDR3 nucleotides read TGTGCCAGCAGCGAGAGGGGAGGTACTGAAGCTTTCTTT. Its translation: CASSERGGTEAFF.

In this sample, this clone turned up once. The chain combines TRBV5-1 with TRBJ1-3, with D possibly TRBD1 on 6 matching bases. Trimming took 4 bases from V and 4 from J, leaving 12 bases between them. Germline V gene data show CDR1 as SGHRS and CDR2 as YFSETQ. This CDR3 comprises 14 residues. For the CDR3, the DNA is TGCGCCAGCAGCCCGGGGACACTCGGAAACACCATATATTTT. Amino acid sequence: CASSPGTLGNTIYF.

The chain joins TRBV9 to TRBJ2-1; possible D gene TRBD1, 5 bases. The CDR3 totals 15 residues. Germline V lookup: CDR1 SGDLS, CDR2 YYNGEE. Trimming stripped 4 bases from V and 0 bases from J, with 11 bases between. The DNA for the CDR3 is TGTGCCAGCAGCCCCCCCACAGGCTCCTACAATGAGCAGTTCTTC. As protein: CASSPPTGSYNEQFF.

CDR3 DNA: TGTGCCAGCAGTTACCACCTGCGGGGTGGCACCGGGGAGCTGTTTTTT. Amino acid sequence: CASSYHLRGGTGELFF. The rearrangement uses TRBV6-5 and TRBJ2-2; D is perhaps TRBD2 (6 bases). There are 16 residues in the CDR3. Germline V gene lookup returns CDR1 MNHEY and CDR2 SVGAGI. V shed 2 bases and J shed 4 bases, with 14 bases lying between them.

The chain employs TRBV19 and TRBJ1-6, with TRBD1 matching over 9 bases. CDR1 and CDR2 (germline): LNHDA, SQIVND (reference sequence). The ends lost 4 bases at V and 13 bases at J; junction bases unmatched: 8. The CDR3 extends over 14 amino acids. The CDR3 DNA sequence: TGTGCCAGTAGTAACCGGGACAGGGCCTACCCCCTCCACTTT. Translation: CASSNRDRAYPLHF. The full variable domain, completed using reference TRBV19 and TRBJ1-6, is DGGITQSPKYLFRKEGQNVTLSCEQNLNHDAMYWYRQDPGQGLRLIYYSQIVNDFQKGDIAEGYSVSREKKESFPLTVTSAQKNPTAFYLCASSNRDRAYPLHFGNGTRLTVT.

The rearrangement links TRBV6-6 to TRBJ2-5; a weak D match, TRBD1 (5 bases). The germline V and J ends were trimmed by 6 bases and 5 bases, with 13 bases remaining between them. From germline, CDR1 is MNHNY and CDR2 SVGAGI (reference sequence). CDR3 length: 13 amino acids. The CDR3, as DNA: TGTGCCAGCAGGCCTCAGGGTATGGAGACCCAGTACTTC. Its protein is CASRPQGMETQYF.

The chain joins TRBV6-5 to TRBJ1-5; 7 positions match TRBD1. This CDR3 is built from 14 residues. The V segment lost 6 bases and the J segment 1 base; nucleotides outside the gene matches: 3. Germline CDR1 and CDR2: MNHEY and SVGAGI. CDR3 sequence (DNA): TGTGCCAGCAGCCTACAGGGGAGCAATCAGCCCCAGCATTTT. As protein: CASSLQGSNQPQHF.

This clone was seen many times. This sequence joins TRBV3-1 (or the pseudogene TRBV3-2) and TRBJ2-3; 11 nucleotides align to TRBD2. V lost 4 bases and J lost 4; bases outside the gene matches: 13. The CDR3 runs 18 residues. Germline V lookup: CDR1 LGHDT, CDR2 YNNKEL (reference sequence). The CDR3 nucleotides are TGTGCCAGCAGCCTTCGCGGGTTAGCGGGGGGGCCCTCAGATACGCAGTATTTT. This codes for CASSLRGLAGGPSDTQYF.

The J gene is TRBJ2-2, the V gene TRBV12-3 or TRBV12-4; 8 bases are a match to TRBD2. This CDR3 is built from 13 residues. V shed 8 bases, J shed 7 bases, and the junction held 6 bases outside the gene matches. DNA for the CDR3: TGTGCCAGCCGGACGGGAGGGATCGGGGAGCTGTTTTTT. The encoded protein is CASRTGGIGELFF.